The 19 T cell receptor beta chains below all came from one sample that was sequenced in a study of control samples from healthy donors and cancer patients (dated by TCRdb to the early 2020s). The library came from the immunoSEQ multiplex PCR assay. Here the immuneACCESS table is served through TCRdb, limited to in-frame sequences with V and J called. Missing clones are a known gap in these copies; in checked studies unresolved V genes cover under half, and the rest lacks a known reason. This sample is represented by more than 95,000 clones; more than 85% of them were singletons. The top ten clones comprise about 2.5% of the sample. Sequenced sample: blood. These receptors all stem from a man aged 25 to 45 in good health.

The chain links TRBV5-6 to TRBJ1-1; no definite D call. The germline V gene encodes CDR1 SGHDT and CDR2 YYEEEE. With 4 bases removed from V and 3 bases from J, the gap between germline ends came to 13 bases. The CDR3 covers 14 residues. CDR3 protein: CASSVEVHDTEAFF. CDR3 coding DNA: TGTGCCAGCAGCGTAGAGGTCCACGACACTGAAGCTTTCTTT.

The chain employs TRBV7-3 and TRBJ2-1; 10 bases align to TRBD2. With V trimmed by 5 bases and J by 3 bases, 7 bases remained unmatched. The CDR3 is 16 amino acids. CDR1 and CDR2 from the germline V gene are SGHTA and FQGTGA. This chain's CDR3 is CASSKEAGGIYNEQFF. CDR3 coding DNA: TGTGCCAGCAGCAAGGAAGCGGGGGGGATCTACAATGAGCAGTTCTTC.

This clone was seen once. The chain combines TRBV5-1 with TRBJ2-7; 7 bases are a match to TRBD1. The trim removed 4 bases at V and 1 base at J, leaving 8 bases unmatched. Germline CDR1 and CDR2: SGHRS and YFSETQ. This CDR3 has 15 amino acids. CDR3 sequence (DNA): TGCGCCAGCAGCCCCCGACAGGGTAATTCCTACGAGCAGTACTTC. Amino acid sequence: CASSPRQGNSYEQYF.

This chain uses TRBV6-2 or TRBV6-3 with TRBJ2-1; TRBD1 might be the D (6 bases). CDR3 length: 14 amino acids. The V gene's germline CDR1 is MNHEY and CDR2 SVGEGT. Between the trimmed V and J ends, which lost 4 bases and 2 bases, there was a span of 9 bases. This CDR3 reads CASSSGQTYNEQFF. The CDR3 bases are TGTGCCAGCAGTTCAGGACAGACCTACAATGAGCAGTTCTTC.

The CDR3 DNA sequence: TGTGCCAGCAGTGCTAGCGGGGGATCGGGAGAGCAGTACTTC. This sequence encodes CASSASGGSGEQYF. The gene calls are TRBV6-6 and TRBJ2-7, with 10 bases that match TRBD2. CDR3 size: 14 residues. J lost 7 bases, V lost 5 bases, and 8 bases had no gene match. Germline CDR1 MNHNY, CDR2 SVGAGI (reference sequence).

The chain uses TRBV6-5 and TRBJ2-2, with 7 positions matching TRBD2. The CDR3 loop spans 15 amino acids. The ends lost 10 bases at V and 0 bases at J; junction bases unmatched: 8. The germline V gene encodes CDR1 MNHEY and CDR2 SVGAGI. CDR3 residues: CAISRDYPNTGELFF. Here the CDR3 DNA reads TGTGCCATTTCCCGGGACTATCCGAACACCGGGGAGCTGTTTTTT.

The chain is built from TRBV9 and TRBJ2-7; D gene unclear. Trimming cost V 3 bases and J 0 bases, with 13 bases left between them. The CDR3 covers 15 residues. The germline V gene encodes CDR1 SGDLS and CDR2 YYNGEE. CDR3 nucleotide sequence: TGTGCCAGCAGCGCCGACCCGAGACCCTCCTACGAGCAGTACTTC. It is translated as CASSADPRPSYEQYF.

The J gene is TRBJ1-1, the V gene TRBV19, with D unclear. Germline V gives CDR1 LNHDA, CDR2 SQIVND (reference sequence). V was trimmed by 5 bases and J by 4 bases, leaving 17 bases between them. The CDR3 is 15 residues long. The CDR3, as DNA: TGTGCCAGTAGTGCCCAAAATCTTGCGGGCACTGAAGCTTTCTTT. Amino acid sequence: CASSAQNLAGTEAFF.

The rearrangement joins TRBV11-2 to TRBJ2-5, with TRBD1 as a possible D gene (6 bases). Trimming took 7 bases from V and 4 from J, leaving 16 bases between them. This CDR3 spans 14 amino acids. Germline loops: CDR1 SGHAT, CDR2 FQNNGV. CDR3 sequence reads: CASTPGVGSETQYF. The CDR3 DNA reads TGTGCCAGCACCCCAGGGGTAGGGTCAGAGACCCAGTACTTC.

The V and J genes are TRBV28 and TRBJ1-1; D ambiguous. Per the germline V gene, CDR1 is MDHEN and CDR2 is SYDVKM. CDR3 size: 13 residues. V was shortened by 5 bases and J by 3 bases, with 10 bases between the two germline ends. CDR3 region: CASSINSYTEAFF. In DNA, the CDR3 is TGTGCCAGCAGTATAAACAGCTACACTGAAGCTTTCTTT. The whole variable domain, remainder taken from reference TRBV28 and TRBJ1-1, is DVKVTQSSRYLVKRTGEKVFLECVQDMDHENMFWYRQDPGLGLRLIYFSYDVKMKEKGDIPEGYSVSREKKERFSLILESASTNQTSMYLCASSINSYTEAFFGQGTRLTVV.

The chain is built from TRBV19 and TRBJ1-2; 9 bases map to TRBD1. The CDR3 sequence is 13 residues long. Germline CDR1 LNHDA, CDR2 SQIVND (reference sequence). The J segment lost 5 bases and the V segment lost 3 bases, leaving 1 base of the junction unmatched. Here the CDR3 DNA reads TGTGCCAGTAGTATCGACAGGGGGTATGGCTACACCTTC. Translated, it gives CASSIDRGYGYTF.

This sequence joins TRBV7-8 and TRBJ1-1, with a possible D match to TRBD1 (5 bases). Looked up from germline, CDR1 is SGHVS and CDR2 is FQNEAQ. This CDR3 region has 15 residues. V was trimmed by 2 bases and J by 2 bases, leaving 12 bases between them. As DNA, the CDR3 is TGTGCCAGCAGCTTAAAAAGACAGCTAAACACTGAAGCTTTCTTT. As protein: CASSLKRQLNTEAFF.

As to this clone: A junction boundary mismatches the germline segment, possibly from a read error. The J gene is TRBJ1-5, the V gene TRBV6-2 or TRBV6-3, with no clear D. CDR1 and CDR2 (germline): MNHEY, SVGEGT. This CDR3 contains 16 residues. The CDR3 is CASNYPGRREDQPQHF. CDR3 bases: TGTGCCAGCAATTACCCGGGGAGAAGGGAGGATCAGCCCCAGCATTTT.

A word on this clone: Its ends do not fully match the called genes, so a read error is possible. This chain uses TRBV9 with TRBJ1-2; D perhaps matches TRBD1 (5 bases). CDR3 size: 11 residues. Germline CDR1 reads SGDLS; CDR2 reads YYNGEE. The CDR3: CASSRDATCHF. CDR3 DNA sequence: TGTGCCAGCAGCAGGGACGCCACCTGCCATTTC. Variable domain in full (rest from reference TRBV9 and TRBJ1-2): DSGVTQTPKHLITATGQRVTLRCSPRSGDLSVYWYQQSLDQGLQFLIQYYNGEERAKGNILERFSAQQFPDLHSELNLSSLELGDSALYFCASSRDATCHFGSGTRLTVV.

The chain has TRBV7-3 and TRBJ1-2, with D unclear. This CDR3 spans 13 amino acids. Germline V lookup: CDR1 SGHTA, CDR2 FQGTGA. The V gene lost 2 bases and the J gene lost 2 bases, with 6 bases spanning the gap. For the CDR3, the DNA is TGTGCCAGCAGCTTAGGCAGAAACTATGGCTACACCTTC. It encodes CASSLGRNYGYTF.

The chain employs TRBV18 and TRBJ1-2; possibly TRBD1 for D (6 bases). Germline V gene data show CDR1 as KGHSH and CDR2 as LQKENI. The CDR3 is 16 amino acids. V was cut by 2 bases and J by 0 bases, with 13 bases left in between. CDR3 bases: TGTGCCAGCTCACCAAAGGACAGAACCGCTAACTATGGCTACACCTTC. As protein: CASSPKDRTANYGYTF. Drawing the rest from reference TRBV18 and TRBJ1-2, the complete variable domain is NAGVMQNPRHLVRRRGQEARLRCSPMKGHSHVYWYRQLPEEGLKFMVYLQKENIIDESGMPKERFSAEFPKEGPSILRIQQVVRGDSAAYFCASSPKDRTANYGYTFGSGTRLTVV.

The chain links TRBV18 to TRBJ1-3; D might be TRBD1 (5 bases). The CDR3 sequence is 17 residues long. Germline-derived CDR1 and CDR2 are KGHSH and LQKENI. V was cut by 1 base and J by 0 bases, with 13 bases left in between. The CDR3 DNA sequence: TGTGCCAGCTCACCACTCACCTTGGGGGGCTCTGGAAACACCATATATTTT. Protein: CASSPLTLGGSGNTIYF.

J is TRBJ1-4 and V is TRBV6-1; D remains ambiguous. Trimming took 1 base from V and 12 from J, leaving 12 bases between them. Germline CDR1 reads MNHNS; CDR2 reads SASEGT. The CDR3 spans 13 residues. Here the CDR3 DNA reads TGTGCCAGCAGTGAAGGGGGTCGCTCGGAACTGTTTTTT. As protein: CASSEGGRSELFF.

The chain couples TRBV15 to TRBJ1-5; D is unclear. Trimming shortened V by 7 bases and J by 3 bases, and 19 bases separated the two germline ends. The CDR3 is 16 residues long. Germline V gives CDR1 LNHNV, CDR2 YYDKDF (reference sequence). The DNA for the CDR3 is TGTGCCACCAAGGAGAGGGAAGGGCCCTACAATCAGCCCCAGCATTTT. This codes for CATKEREGPYNQPQHF.